The clone carrying this T cell receptor beta chain was found many times. These data belong to a study of T cells in Graves' hyperthyroidism and ophthalmopathy. The germline V and J ends were trimmed by 3 bases and 9 bases, with 21 bases remaining between them. This CDR3 contains 15 residues. CDR1 is SGDLS, CDR2 YYNGEE, per germline. On the basis of clinical symptoms, serum thyroxine and TRAb, thyroid ultrasound and orbital computed tomography, diagnoses were made. Fresh peripheral blood, roughly 9.3 ml, was the source of the PBMCs. It was RNA transcripts that yielded the amplified TCR beta CDR3 regions. When the TCR CDR3 underwent first-round RT-PCR, the HTBI primer set was used. Via MiXCR, TCRdb re-called the multiplex PCR reads, giving one row per CDR3 protein. The profile shows 250,000 or so distinct CDR3 sequences, about 16% of them singletons.

The receptor was isolated from a woman aged 18-35 years with Graves' ophthalmopathy. The sample was blood. The rearrangement links TRBV9 to TRBJ1-2; no clear D. Here the CDR3 DNA reads TGTGCCAGCAGCGCCTCGGGCCAAGGCGTATGGAGCTACACCTTC. Amino acids: CASSASGQGVWSYTF.